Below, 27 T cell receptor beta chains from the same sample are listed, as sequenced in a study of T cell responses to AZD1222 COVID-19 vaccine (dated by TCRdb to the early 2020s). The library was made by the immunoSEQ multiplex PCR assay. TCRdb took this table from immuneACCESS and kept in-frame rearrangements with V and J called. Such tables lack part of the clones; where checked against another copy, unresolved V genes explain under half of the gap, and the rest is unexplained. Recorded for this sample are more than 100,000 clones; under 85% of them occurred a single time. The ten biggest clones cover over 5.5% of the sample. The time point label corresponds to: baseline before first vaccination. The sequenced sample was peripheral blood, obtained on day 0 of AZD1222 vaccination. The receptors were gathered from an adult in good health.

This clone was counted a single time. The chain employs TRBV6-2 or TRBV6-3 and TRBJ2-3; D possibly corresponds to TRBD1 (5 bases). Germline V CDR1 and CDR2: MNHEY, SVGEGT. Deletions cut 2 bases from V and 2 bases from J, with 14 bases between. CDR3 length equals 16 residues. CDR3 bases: TGTGCCAGCAGTTACGGGTGGGCGGACAACACAGATACGCAGTATTTT. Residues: CASSYGWADNTDTQYF.

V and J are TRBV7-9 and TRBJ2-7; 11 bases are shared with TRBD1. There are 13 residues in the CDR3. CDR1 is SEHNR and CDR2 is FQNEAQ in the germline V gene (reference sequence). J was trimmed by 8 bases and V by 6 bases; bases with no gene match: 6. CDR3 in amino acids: CASRTGTGGKQYF. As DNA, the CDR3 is TGTGCCAGCAGGACCGGGACAGGGGGGAAGCAGTACTTC.

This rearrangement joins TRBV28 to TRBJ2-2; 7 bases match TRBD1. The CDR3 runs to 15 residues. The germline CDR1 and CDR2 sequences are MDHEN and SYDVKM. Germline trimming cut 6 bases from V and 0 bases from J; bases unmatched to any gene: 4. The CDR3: CASRPGQANTGELFF. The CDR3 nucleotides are TGTGCCAGCAGACCCGGACAGGCGAACACCGGGGAGCTGTTTTTT.

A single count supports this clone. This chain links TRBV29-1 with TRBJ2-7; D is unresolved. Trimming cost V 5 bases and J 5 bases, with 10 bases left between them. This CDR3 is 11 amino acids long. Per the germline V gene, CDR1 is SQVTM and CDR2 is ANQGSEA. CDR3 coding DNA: TGCAGCGTTACGGCTAGTGACGAGCAGTACTTC. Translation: CSVTASDEQYF.

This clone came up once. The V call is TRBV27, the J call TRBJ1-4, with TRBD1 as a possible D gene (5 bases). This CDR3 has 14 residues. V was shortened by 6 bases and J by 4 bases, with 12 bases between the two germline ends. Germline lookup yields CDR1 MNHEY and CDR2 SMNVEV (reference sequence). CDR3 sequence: CASRTGRYNEKLFF. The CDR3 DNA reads TGTGCCAGCAGGACGGGACGGTATAATGAAAAACTGTTTTTT. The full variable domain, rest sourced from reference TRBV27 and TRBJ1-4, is EAQVTQNPRYLITVTGKKLTVTCSQNMNHEYMSWYRQDPGLGLRQIYYSMNVEVTDKGDVPEGYKVSRKEKRNFPLILESPSPNQTSLYFCASRTGRYNEKLFFGSGTQLSVL.

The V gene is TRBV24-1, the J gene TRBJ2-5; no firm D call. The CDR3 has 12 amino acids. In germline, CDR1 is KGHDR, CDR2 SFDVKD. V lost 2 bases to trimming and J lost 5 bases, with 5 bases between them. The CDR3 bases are TGTGCCACCAGTGATTGGAGTGAGACCCAGTACTTC. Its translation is CATSDWSETQYF.

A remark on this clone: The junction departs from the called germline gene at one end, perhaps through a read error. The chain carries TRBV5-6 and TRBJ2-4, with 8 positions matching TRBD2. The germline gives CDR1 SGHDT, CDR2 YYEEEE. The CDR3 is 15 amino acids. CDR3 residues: CASSSPGLDRVGWNF. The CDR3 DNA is TGTGCCAGCAGCTCCCCGGGACTAGATAGGGTCGGTTGGAACTTC.

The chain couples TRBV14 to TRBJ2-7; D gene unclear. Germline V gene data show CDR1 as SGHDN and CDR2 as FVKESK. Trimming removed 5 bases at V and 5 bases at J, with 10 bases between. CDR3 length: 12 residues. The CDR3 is CASSFSWDEQYF. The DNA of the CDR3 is TGTGCCAGCAGCTTCTCATGGGACGAGCAGTACTTC.

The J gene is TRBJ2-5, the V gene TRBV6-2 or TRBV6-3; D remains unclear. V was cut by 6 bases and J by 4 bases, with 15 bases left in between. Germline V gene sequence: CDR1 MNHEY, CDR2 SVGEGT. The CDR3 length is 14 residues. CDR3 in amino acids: CASSDGRLRETQYF. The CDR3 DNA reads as TGTGCCAGCAGCGATGGTCGGTTAAGAGAGACCCAGTACTTC.

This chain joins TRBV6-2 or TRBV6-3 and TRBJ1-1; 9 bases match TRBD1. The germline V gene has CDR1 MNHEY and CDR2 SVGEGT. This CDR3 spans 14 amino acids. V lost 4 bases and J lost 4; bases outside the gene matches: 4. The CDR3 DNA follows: TGTGCCAGCAGTTCCGGGACAGGGATCACTGAAGCTTTCTTT. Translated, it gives CASSSGTGITEAFF.

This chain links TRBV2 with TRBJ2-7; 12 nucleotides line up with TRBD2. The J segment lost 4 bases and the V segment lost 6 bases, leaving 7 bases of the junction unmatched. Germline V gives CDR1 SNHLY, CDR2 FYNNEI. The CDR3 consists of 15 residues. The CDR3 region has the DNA TGTGCCAGCAGCACCCGACTAGCGGGGGAATACGAGCAGTACTTC. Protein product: CASSTRLAGEYEQYF. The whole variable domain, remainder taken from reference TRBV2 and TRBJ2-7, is EPEVTQTPSHQVTQMGQEVILRCVPISNHLYFYWYRQILGQKVEFLVSFYNNEISEKSEIFDDQFSVERPDGSNFTLKIRSTKLEDSAMYFCASSTRLAGEYEQYFGPGTRLTVT.

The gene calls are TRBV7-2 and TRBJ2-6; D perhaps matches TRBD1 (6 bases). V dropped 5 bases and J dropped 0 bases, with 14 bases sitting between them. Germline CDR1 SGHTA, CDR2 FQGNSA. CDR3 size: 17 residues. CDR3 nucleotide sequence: TGTGCCAGCAGCCCAACAGGGCCCTACTCTGGGGCCAACGTCCTGACTTTC. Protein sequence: CASSPTGPYSGANVLTF.

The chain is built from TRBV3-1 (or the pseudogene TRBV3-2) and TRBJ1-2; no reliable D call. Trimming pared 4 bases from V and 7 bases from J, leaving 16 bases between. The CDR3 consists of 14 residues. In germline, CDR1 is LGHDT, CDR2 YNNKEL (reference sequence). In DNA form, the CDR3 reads TGTGCCAGCAGCCTAAGTCAGGTTAAGGGTGGCTACACCTTC. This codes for CASSLSQVKGGYTF.

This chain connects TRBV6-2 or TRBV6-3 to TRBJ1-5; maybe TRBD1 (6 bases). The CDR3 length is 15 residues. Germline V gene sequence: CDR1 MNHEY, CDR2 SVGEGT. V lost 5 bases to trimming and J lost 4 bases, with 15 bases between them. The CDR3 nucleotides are TGTGCCAGCAGTAAACAGGGAGGTAGGAATCAGCCCCAGCATTTT. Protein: CASSKQGGRNQPQHF.

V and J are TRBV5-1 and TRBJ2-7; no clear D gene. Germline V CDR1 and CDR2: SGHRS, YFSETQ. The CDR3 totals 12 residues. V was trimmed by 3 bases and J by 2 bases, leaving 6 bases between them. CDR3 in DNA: TGCGCCAGCAGCTCCAACGCCTACGAGCAGTACTTC. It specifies CASSSNAYEQYF.

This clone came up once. The CDR3 loop is CATSDHRDRGGHEQYF. CDR3 coding DNA: TGTGCCACCAGTGACCACCGGGACAGGGGGGGTCACGAGCAGTACTTC. The chain uses TRBV24-1 and TRBJ2-7; TRBD1 matches at 11 bases. V lost 4 bases to trimming and J lost 5 bases; unmatched junction nucleotides: 9. The CDR3 is 16 amino acids. Germline V gives CDR1 KGHDR, CDR2 SFDVKD.

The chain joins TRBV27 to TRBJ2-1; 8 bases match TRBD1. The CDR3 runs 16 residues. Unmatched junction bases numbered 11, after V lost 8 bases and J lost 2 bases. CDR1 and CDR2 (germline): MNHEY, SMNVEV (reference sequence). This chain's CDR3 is CASGDLTGGPYNEQFF. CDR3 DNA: TGTGCCAGCGGAGACCTTACAGGGGGACCCTACAATGAGCAGTTCTTC.

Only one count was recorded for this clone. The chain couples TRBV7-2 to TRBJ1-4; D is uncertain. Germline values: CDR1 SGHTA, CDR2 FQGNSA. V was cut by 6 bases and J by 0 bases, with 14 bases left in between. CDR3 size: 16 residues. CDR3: CASSWRHSTTNEKLFF. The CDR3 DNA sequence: TGTGCCAGCAGTTGGAGACACTCGACAACTAATGAAAAACTGTTTTTT. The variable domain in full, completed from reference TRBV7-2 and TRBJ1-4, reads GAGVSQSPSNKVTEKGKDVELRCDPISGHTALYWYRQSLGQGLEFLIYFQGNSAPDKSGLPSDRFSAERTGGSVSTLTIQRTQQEDSAVYLCASSWRHSTTNEKLFFGSGTQLSVL.

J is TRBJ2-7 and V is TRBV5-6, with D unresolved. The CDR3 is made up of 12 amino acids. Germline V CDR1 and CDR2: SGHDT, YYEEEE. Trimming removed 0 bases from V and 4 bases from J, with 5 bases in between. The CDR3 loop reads CASSLALYEQYF. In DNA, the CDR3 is TGTGCCAGCAGCTTGGCCCTATACGAGCAGTACTTC.

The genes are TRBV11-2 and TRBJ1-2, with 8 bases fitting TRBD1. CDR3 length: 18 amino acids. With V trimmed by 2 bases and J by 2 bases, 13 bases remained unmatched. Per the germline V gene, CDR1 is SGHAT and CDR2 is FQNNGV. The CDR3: CASSLMMAGGANNYGYTF. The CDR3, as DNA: TGTGCCAGCAGCTTAATGATGGCAGGGGGCGCGAACAACTATGGCTACACCTTC.

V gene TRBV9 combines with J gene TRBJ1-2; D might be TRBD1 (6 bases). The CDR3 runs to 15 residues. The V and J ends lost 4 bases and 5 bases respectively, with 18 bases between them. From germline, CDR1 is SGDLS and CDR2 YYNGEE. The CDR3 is CASSPNPTGLYGYTF. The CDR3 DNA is TGTGCCAGCAGCCCCAACCCGACAGGTCTATATGGCTACACCTTC.

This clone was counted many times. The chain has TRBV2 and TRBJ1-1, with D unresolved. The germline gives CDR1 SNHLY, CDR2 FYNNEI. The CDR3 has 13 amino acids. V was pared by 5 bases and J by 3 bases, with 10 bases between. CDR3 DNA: TGTGCCAGCAGTCCCCAGAGGGACACTGAAGCTTTCTTT. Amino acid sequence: CASSPQRDTEAFF.

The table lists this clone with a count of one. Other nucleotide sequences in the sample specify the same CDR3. This chain's CDR3 is CASSLGSGADTQYF. DNA of the CDR3: TGTGCCAGCAGCTTGGGCAGCGGGGCAGATACGCAGTATTTT. This rearrangement joins TRBV7-9 to TRBJ2-3, with 7 bases aligning to TRBD2. The CDR3 spans 14 residues. Germline assignment: CDR1 SEHNR and CDR2 FQNEAQ (reference sequence). Trimming at V came to 3 bases and at J to 4 bases, leaving 4 bases not matched to a gene. Together with reference TRBV7-9 and TRBJ2-3, the CDR3 gives the full variable domain: DTGVSQNPRHKITKRGQNVTFRCDPISEHNRLYWYRQTLGQGPEFLTYFQNEAQLEKSRLLSDRFSAERPKGSFSTLEIQRTEQGDSAMYLCASSLGSGADTQYFGPGTRLTVL.

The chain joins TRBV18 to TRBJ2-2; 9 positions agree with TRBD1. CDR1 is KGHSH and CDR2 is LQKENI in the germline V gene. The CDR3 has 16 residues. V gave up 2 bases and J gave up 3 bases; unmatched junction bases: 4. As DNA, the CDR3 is TGTGCCAGCTCACCAAGGACAGGGGCGGACACCGGGGAGCTGTTTTTT. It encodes CASSPRTGADTGELFF.

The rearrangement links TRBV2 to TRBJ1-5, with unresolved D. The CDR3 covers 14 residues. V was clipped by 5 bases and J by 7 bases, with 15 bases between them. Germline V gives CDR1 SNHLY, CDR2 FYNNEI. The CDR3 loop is CASSSHGGRQPQHF. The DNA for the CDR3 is TGTGCCAGCAGTTCCCACGGCGGGCGGCAGCCCCAGCATTTT. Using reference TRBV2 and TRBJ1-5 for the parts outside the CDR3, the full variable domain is EPEVTQTPSHQVTQMGQEVILRCVPISNHLYFYWYRQILGQKVEFLVSFYNNEISEKSEIFDDQFSVERPDGSNFTLKIRSTKLEDSAMYFCASSSHGGRQPQHFGDGTRLSIL.

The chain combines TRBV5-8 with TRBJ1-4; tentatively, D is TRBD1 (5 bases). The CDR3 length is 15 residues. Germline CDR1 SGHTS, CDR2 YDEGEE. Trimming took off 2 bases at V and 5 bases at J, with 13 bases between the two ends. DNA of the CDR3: TGTGCCAGCAGCTTCCGGCAGGGAGGCAATGAAAAACTGTTTTTT. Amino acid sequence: CASSFRQGGNEKLFF.

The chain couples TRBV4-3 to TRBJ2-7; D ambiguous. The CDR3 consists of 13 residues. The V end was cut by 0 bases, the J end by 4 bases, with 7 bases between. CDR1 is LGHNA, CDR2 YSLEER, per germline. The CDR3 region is CASSQERVYEQYF. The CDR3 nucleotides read TGCGCCAGCAGCCAAGAACGGGTGTACGAGCAGTACTTC.